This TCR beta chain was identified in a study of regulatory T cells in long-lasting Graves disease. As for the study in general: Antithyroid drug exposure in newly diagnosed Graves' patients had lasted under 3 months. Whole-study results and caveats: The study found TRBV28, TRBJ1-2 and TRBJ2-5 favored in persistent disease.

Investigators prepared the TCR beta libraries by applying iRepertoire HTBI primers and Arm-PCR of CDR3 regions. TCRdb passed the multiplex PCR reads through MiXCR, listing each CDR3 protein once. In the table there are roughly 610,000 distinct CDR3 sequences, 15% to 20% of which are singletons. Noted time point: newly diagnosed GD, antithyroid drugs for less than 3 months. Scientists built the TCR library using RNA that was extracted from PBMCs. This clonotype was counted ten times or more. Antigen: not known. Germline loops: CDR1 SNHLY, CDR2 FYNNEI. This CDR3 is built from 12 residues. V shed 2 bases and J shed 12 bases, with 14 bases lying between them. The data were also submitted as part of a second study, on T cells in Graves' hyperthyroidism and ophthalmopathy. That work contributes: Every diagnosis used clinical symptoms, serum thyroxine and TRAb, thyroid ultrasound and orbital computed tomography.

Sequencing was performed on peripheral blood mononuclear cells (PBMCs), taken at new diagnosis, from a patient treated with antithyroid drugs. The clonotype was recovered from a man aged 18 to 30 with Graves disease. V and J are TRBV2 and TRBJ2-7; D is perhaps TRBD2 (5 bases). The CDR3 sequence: CASSESAASWYF. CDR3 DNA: TGTGCCAGCAGTGAATCGGCGGCTAGCTGGTACTTC. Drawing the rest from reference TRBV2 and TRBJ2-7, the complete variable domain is EPEVTQTPSHQVTQMGQEVILRCVPISNHLYFYWYRQILGQKVEFLVSFYNNEISEKSEIFDDQFSVERPDGSNFTLKIRSTKLEDSAMYFCASSESAASWYFGPGTRLTVT.